The 13 T cell receptor beta chains below all came from one sample that was sequenced in a study of blood T cell repertoires in COVID-19. Repertoires were generated with immunoSEQ multiplex PCR, while TCRdb's copy carries only in-frame clones and drops some. The sample contains tens of thousands of clones, approximately 90% of which appear only once. Sequenced: peripheral blood. These receptors were obtained from a man aged 65 to 79 with acute or convalescent COVID-19.

The rearrangement links TRBV5-1 to TRBJ1-2; D might be TRBD1 (6 bases). V lost 7 bases, J lost 5 bases, and 12 bases lay in between. This CDR3 spans 12 amino acids. CDR1 and CDR2 from the germline V gene are SGHRS and YFSETQ. CDR3 nucleotide sequence: TGCGCCAGCCTTGACAGGAAGTATGGCTACACCTTC. Residues: CASLDRKYGYTF.

The chain has TRBV5-6 and TRBJ2-7; no clear D. The V and J ends lost 6 bases and 6 bases respectively, with 19 bases between them. This CDR3 has 14 residues. From germline, CDR1 is SGHDT and CDR2 YYEEEE. The CDR3 protein is CASTRWPLWAEQYF. The DNA for the CDR3 is TGTGCCAGCACCCGATGGCCCCTCTGGGCCGAGCAGTACTTC.

The J gene is TRBJ1-1, the V gene TRBV13; D possibly corresponds to TRBD1 (6 bases). This CDR3 has 15 amino acids. The V gene's germline CDR1 is PRHDT and CDR2 FYEKMQ (reference sequence). Trimming stripped 5 bases from V and 4 bases from J, with 17 bases between. CDR3 loop: CASSLTGIGATEAFF. The CDR3 DNA follows: TGTGCCAGCAGCCTAACAGGGATAGGGGCCACTGAAGCTTTCTTT.

The chain is built from TRBV2 and TRBJ2-1; TRBD1 might be the D (6 bases). CDR3 size: 14 residues. The V end was cut by 5 bases, the J end by 4 bases, with 12 bases between. Germline V gene data show CDR1 as SNHLY and CDR2 as FYNNEI. The CDR3 nucleotides are TGTGCCAGCAGTTTTCCAGGGGAATACAATGAGCAGTTCTTC. Protein product: CASSFPGEYNEQFF.

The chain carries TRBV25-1 and TRBJ2-1; D unresolved. The germline V and J ends were trimmed by 5 bases and 7 bases, with 9 bases remaining between them. From germline, CDR1 is MGHDK and CDR2 SYGVNS. CDR3 length: 12 amino acids. DNA of the CDR3: TGTGCCAGCAGTTTGTATCAGAATGAGCAGTTCTTC. It translates to CASSLYQNEQFF.

The V call is TRBV15, the J call TRBJ1-1; D is undetermined. V dropped 2 bases and J dropped 0 bases, with 13 bases sitting between them. This CDR3 region has 16 residues. Germline lookup yields CDR1 LNHNV and CDR2 YYDKDF (reference sequence). DNA for the CDR3: TGTGCCACCAGCAGATACAGAGCCCTAATGAACACTGAAGCTTTCTTT. It codes for CATSRYRALMNTEAFF.

The rearrangement links TRBV5-1 to TRBJ2-2, with TRBD2 as a possible D gene (5 bases). In germline, CDR1 is SGHRS, CDR2 YFSETQ. The CDR3 has 15 amino acids. V dropped 0 bases and J dropped 5 bases, with 11 bases sitting between them. Here the CDR3 DNA reads TGCGCCAGCAGCTTGGAAGTAGCGAGAACCGGGGAGCTGTTTTTT. Amino acid sequence: CASSLEVARTGELFF.

The V and J genes are TRBV4-3 and TRBJ1-2, with 10 bases lining up with TRBD1. There are 17 residues in the CDR3. Germline V gene sequence: CDR1 LGHNA, CDR2 YSLEER. Trimming cost V 2 bases and J 7 bases; bases outside gene matches: 13. The CDR3 loop is CASSQIGSAGQGSGYTF. The CDR3 nucleotides read TGCGCCAGCAGCCAAATAGGTTCGGCGGGACAGGGGTCTGGCTACACCTTC.

This clone was seen a few times. At one boundary the junction diverges from the germline segment, which might be a read error. V usage is TRBV2 and J usage is TRBJ2-2, with 13 bases lining up with TRBD2. CDR3 length equals 15 residues. Germline CDR1 and CDR2: SNHLY and FYNNEI. The CDR3 DNA is TGTGCCAGCAGCCGGGGACTAGCGGGGACCGAGGAGCTGTTTTTT. Amino acid sequence: CASSRGLAGTEELFF.

This clone has a handful of counts. The gene calls are TRBV11-3 and TRBJ2-1, with TRBD2 identical over 7 bases. Germline CDR1 and CDR2: SGHNT and YENEEA. Germline trimming cut 5 bases from V and 7 bases from J; bases unmatched to any gene: 8. This CDR3 is built from 14 residues. The CDR3 sequence is CASSLKRDSNEQFF. The CDR3, as DNA: TGTGCCAGCAGCCTCAAGCGGGATTCGAATGAGCAGTTCTTC.

The rearrangement uses TRBV7-9 and TRBJ1-4, with D tentatively TRBD1 (5 bases). The CDR3 has 14 residues. Germline V gene data show CDR1 as SEHNR and CDR2 as FQNEAQ (reference sequence). Trimming removed 5 bases at V and 8 bases at J, with 15 bases between. This CDR3 is CASSRRGGEEKLFF. The CDR3 DNA reads TGTGCCAGCAGCCGTAGGGGAGGTGAGGAAAAACTGTTTTTT.

The J gene is TRBJ2-1, the V gene TRBV5-4; tentative D call: TRBD2 (7 bases). This CDR3 comprises 17 residues. The V gene's germline CDR1 is SGHNT and CDR2 YYREEE (reference sequence). The V end lost 3 bases, the J end lost 7 bases, and 23 bases lay between the germline ends. The CDR3 region is CASSSRGGDRSRNEQFF. DNA of the CDR3: TGTGCCAGCAGCTCCCGAGGGGGGGATCGATCTAGGAATGAGCAGTTCTTC.

Only a few counts were recorded for this clone. The chain combines TRBV2 with TRBJ1-5; maybe TRBD1 (5 bases). Trimming took off 7 bases at V and 5 bases at J, with 18 bases between the two ends. Germline V gene data show CDR1 as SNHLY and CDR2 as FYNNEI. The CDR3 runs to 15 residues. The DNA for the CDR3 is TGTGCCAGCACAGGAGAAGGGGAGGCTTATCAGCCCCAGCATTTT. Translation: CASTGEGEAYQPQHF. Looking up the rest from reference TRBV2 and TRBJ1-5 gives the full variable domain: EPEVTQTPSHQVTQMGQEVILRCVPISNHLYFYWYRQILGQKVEFLVSFYNNEISEKSEIFDDQFSVERPDGSNFTLKIRSTKLEDSAMYFCASTGEGEAYQPQHFGDGTRLSIL.